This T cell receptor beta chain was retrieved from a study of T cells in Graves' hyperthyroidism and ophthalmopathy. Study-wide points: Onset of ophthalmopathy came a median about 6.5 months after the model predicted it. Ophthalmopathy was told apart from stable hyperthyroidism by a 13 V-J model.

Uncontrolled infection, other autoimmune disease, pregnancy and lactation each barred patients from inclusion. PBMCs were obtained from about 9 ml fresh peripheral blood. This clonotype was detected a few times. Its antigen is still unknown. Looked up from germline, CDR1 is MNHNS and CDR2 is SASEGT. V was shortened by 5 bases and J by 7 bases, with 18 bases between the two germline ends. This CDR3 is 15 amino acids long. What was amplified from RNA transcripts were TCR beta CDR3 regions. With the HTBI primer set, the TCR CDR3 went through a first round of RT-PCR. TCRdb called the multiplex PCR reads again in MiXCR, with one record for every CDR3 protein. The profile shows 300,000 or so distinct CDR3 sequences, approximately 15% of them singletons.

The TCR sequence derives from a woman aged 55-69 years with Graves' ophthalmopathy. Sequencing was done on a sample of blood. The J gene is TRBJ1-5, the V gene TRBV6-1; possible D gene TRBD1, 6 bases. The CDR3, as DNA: TGTGCCAGCAGTTCCCTGGAGGGGGGCCGGCAGCCCCAGCATTTT. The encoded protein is CASSSLEGGRQPQHF.